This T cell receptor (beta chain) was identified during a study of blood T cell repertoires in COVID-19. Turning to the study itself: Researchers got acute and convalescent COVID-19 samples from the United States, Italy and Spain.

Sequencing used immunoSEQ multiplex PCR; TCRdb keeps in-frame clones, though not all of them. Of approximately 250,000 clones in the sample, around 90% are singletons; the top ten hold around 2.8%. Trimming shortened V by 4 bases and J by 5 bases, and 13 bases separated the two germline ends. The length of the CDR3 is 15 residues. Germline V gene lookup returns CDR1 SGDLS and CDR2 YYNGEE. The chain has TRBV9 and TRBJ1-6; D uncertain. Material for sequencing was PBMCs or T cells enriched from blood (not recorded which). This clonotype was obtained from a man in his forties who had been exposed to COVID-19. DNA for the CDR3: TGTGCCAGCAGCACTCGCATTTCGGATAATTCACCCCTCCACTTT. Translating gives CASSTRISDNSPLHF.